These T cell receptor beta chains were read from a single sample in a study of CD8+ T cells in alopecia areata. Sequencing was performed with immunoSEQ multiplex PCR; in TCRdb, only in-frame clones are kept and a portion is missing. The sample holds some 170,000 clones; 50% to 65% are singletons and the top ten take about 10%. Specimen: CD8+ T cells sorted from blood, collected at week 24, from a patient treated with tofacitinib. The receptors stem from a human donor with alopecia areata. The CDR3 runs from the conserved cysteine through the conserved F or W. The D gene is left open where the match is weak. Not every row has a clone size; where given, it reads once, few, many or a size class.

j_call v_call clone_size d_call cdr3_aa cdr3_nt
TRBJ1-5 TRBV28 NA NA CASSPQGDSNQPQHF TGTGCCAGCAGCCCCCAAGGAGATAGCAATCAGCCCCAGCATTTT
TRBJ2-2 TRBV4-3 NA TRBD2 CASSQETSGVSGELFF TGCGCCAGCAGCCAAGAGACTAGCGGGGTGTCCGGGGAGCTGTTTTTT
TRBJ2-2 TRBV11-2 NA NA CASSFTGELFF TGTGCCAGCAGCTTCACCGGGGAGCTGTTTTTT
TRBJ2-7 TRBV28 NA TRBD1 CASSRGGRYEQYF TGTGCCAGCAGTAGAGGGGGCAGGTACGAGCAGTACTTC
TRBJ1-1 TRBV5-6 NA TRBD1 CASSSEYRGTEAFF TGTGCCAGCAGCAGCGAGTACAGGGGCACTGAAGCTTTCTTT
TRBJ2-7 TRBV7-8 NA NA CASSLLGRDGEQYF TGTGCCAGCAGCCTTCTGGGCCGCGATGGCGAGCAGTACTTC
TRBJ2-7 TRBV25-1 NA NA CASGGDSYEQYF TGTGCCAGCGGCGGAGACTCCTACGAGCAGTACTTC
TRBJ1-4 TRBV13 NA TRBD1 CASTQTGWEEEKLFF TGTGCCAGCACCCAGACAGGGTGGGAGGAAGAAAAACTGTTTTTT
TRBJ2-5 TRBV27 NA NA CASSFRVGETQYF TGTGCCAGCAGTTTTCGAGTCGGAGAGACCCAGTACTTC
TRBJ2-1 TRBV10-2 NA NA CASSESSENEQFF TGCGCCAGCAGTGAATCTAGCGAAAATGAGCAGTTCTTC
TRBJ2-3 TRBV4-3 NA NA CASSQEYGGGTDTQYF TGCGCCAGCAGCCAAGAGTACGGGGGCGGCACAGATACGCAGTATTTT
TRBJ2-1 TRBV11-2 few NA CASSFGSDNEQFF TGTGCCAGCAGCTTCGGGTCGGACAATGAGCAGTTCTTC
TRBJ1-1 TRBV7-8 NA NA CASSFREMAFF TGTGCCAGCAGCTTCAGGGAAATGGCTTTCTTT
TRBJ1-1 TRBV7-8 NA TRBD1 CASSPDRVNTEAFF TGTGCCAGCAGCCCTGACAGGGTGAACACTGAAGCTTTCTTT
TRBJ1-6 TRBV21-1 NA NA CASLGVRDRGDISPLHF TGTGCCAGCTTAGGGGTCCGGGACAGGGGGGATATTTCACCCCTCCACTTT
TRBJ1-1 TRBV5-6 once NA CASSLVWESGTEAFF TGTGCCAGCAGCTTGGTATGGGAGTCCGGCACTGAAGCTTTCTTT
TRBJ1-2 TRBV15 NA TRBD1 CATSEDRGPYGYTF TGTGCCACCAGCGAAGACAGGGGGCCCTATGGCTACACCTTC
TRBJ2-7 TRBV13 NA NA CASSLGTLVDEQYF TGTGCCAGCAGCTTAGGGACCCTCGTGGATGAGCAGTACTTC
TRBJ2-1 TRBV29-1 NA NA CGVGPEREQFF TGCGGCGTAGGCCCGGAAAGGGAGCAGTTCTTC
TRBJ2-7 TRBV27 few NA CASSLRTTYEQYF TGTGCCAGCAGTTTAAGGACAACCTACGAGCAGTACTTC
TRBJ1-5 TRBV19 few NA CASSTWRGTSNQPQHF TGTGCCAGTAGTACCTGGAGGGGGACTAGCAATCAGCCCCAGCATTTT
TRBJ1-2 TRBV7-9 NA NA CASSPAGDPYGYTF TGTGCCAGCAGTCCAGCGGGGGATCCCTATGGCTACACCTTC
TRBJ2-1 TRBV7-6 few NA CASSPTGGEQFF TGTGCCAGCAGCCCCACCGGAGGAGAGCAGTTCTTC
TRBJ2-4 TRBV7-2 NA NA CASSILTEAKNIQYF TGTGCCAGCAGCATACTGACAGAAGCCAAAAACATTCAGTACTTC
TRBJ1-1 TRBV30 NA NA CAWLRTDNTEAFF TGTGCCTGGCTCCGGACAGATAACACTGAAGCTTTCTTT
TRBJ2-7 TRBV29-1 NA NA CSVVAGSYEQYF TGCAGCGTTGTGGCAGGCTCCTACGAGCAGTACTTC
TRBJ2-7 TRBV5-1 NA NA CASSADKLSYEQYF TGCGCCAGCAGCGCTGACAAACTCTCCTACGAGCAGTACTTC
TRBJ2-1 TRBV6-6 NA TRBD2 CASSPTRGGQFF TGTGCCAGCTCTCCAACGCGGGGGGGGCAGTTCTTC
TRBJ1-4 TRBV7-9 NA TRBD1 CASSLADRVDEKLFF TGTGCCAGCAGCTTAGCGGACAGGGTGGATGAAAAACTGTTTTTT
TRBJ1-2 TRBV29-1 NA NA CSVVGGENYGYTF TGCAGCGTTGTGGGGGGAGAAAACTATGGCTACACCTTC
TRBJ2-2 TRBV19 few NA CASSPTTGELFF TGTGCCAGTAGTCCTACCACCGGGGAGCTGTTTTTT
TRBJ2-3 TRBV11-2 NA NA CASSLENSGPSDTQYF TGTGCCAGCAGCTTAGAGAATAGCGGCCCCTCGGATACGCAGTATTTT
TRBJ1-3 TRBV6-6 NA TRBD1 CASSLQGIHGNTIYF TGTGCCAGCAGTTTACAGGGGATTCACGGAAACACCATATATTTT
TRBJ2-3 TRBV12-5 NA TRBD1 CASGLWDRVTDTQYF TGTGCTAGTGGTTTGTGGGACAGGGTCACAGATACGCAGTATTTT
TRBJ2-4 TRBV5-1 NA TRBD1 CASRTGEGKNIQYF TGCGCCAGCAGAACAGGGGAAGGCAAAAACATTCAGTACTTC
TRBJ2-1 TRBV29-1 NA NA CSVERDYEQFF TGCAGCGTTGAGCGGGACTATGAGCAGTTCTTC
TRBJ1-2 TRBV15 NA NA CATSRPDSNYGYTF TGTGCCACCAGCAGACCGGACAGTAACTATGGCTACACCTTC
TRBJ2-7 TRBV9 few NA CASSLGIQGDEQYF TGTGCCAGCAGCCTGGGGATTCAAGGGGACGAGCAGTACTTC
TRBJ2-7 TRBV9 NA TRBD1 CASSVDGTETGVREQYF TGTGCCAGCAGCGTAGACGGGACTGAGACAGGGGTCCGCGAGCAGTACTTC
TRBJ1-1 TRBV7-9 NA NA CASDEAFF TGTGCCAGCGATGAAGCTTTCTTT